A selection of T cell receptor beta chains follows, all from one sample in a study of T-cell memory formation after mild COVID-19. MiXCR, applied by TCRdb to the 5' RACE reads, yields one record per CDR3 protein. Of roughly 450,000 distinct CDR3 sequences listed, 18% were seen once; the top ten hold about 12%. The source material was PBMCs or a T cell subset sorted from them (not recorded which). All receptors come from an adult woman who had mild COVID-19 (a few samples of this study predate the infection). Cell type and time point are not known. CDR3s include the opening cysteine and the closing phenylalanine or tryptophan. The order of the fields is clone size, D gene, J gene, V gene, CDR3 protein, CDR3 DNA. A D gene is named only where the DNA matches it firmly. Size values are once, few and many counts, or a class for expanded clones, and some rows have none.

>-|-|TRBJ2-5|TRBV20-1
CSAKTGIIETQYF
TGCAGTGCAAAAACAGGGATCATCGAGACCCAGTACTTC
>few|TRBD2|TRBJ2-5|TRBV5-1
CASSTPGTSEKETQYF
TGCGCCAGCAGCACACCCGGGACTAGCGAAAAAGAGACCCAGTACTTC
>-|-|TRBJ1-6|TRBV5-1
CASSPVGVQGRNYNSPLHF
TGCGCCAGCAGCCCTGTTGGAGTGCAGGGGCGGAACTATAATTCACCCCTCCACTTT
>-|-|TRBJ1-2|TRBV12-3/TRBV12-4
CASSSPGQGYYGYTF
TGTGCCAGCAGCAGTCCGGGACAAGGGTACTATGGCTACACCTTC
>few|-|TRBJ1-1|TRBV12-3/TRBV12-4
CATGQQRSEAFF
TGTGCCACCGGACAGCAACGATCTGAAGCTTTCTTT
>few|-|TRBJ2-1|TRBV29-1
CSVDRWGPTFF
TGCAGCGTTGATCGATGGGGACCGACGTTCTTC
>-|TRBD1|TRBJ2-7|TRBV7-9
CASSLVGQGGLGFYEQYF
TGTGCCAGCAGCTTAGTGGGACAGGGAGGACTCGGGTTCTACGAGCAGTACTTC
>-|-|TRBJ2-1|TRBV4-3
CASSRTQGGAYNEQFF
TGCGCCAGCAGCCGAACTCAGGGTGGGGCCTACAATGAGCAGTTCTTC
>many|TRBD1|TRBJ2-2|TRBV6-5
CASSLNDRGTNTGELFF
TGTGCCAGCAGTCTCAACGACAGGGGGACCAACACCGGGGAGCTGTTTTTT
>few|TRBD2|TRBJ2-3|TRBV15
CATSSLLSGSSPDTQYF
TGTGCCACCAGCAGCCTTCTTAGCGGGAGTTCGCCAGATACGCAGTATTTT
>-|TRBD1|TRBJ2-7|TRBV4-2
CASSRRTGGSDEQYF
TGTGCCAGCAGCCGGCGCACAGGGGGCTCGGACGAGCAGTACTTC
>-|TRBD1|TRBJ2-7|TRBV6-5
CASSSGTGFEQYF
TGTGCCAGCAGTTCGGGGACAGGTTTCGAGCAGTACTTC
>-|-|TRBJ1-6|TRBV7-6
CASAFTSYSPLHF
TGTGCCAGCGCCTTTACCTCCTATTCACCCCTCCACTTT
>-|-|TRBJ1-5|TRBV12-3/TRBV12-4
CASSLTDHSNQPQHF
TGTGCCAGCAGCCTGACAGACCATAGCAATCAGCCCCAGCATTTT
>-|-|TRBJ2-3|TRBV9
CASSVAGDATDTQYF
TGTGCCAGCAGCGTAGCAGGGGATGCGACAGATACGCAGTATTTT
>-|-|TRBJ1-1|TRBV6-2/TRBV6-3
CASSKGGAAFF
TGTGCCAGCAGCAAGGGGGGCGCGGCTTTCTTT
>-|-|TRBJ1-2|TRBV20-1
CSASLPQRDGYTF
TGCAGTGCTAGCCTCCCCCAGAGGGATGGCTACACCTTC
>-|-|TRBJ2-7|TRBV29-1
CSATADLSYEQYF
TGCAGCGCCACGGCCGATCTTTCCTACGAGCAGTACTTC
>few|-|TRBJ1-5|TRBV6-6
CASSPPLTSQPQHF
TGTGCCAGCAGCCCTCCGTTGACATCTCAGCCCCAGCATTTT
>-|TRBD2|TRBJ2-1|TRBV7-2
CASSLTSGDHEQFF
TGTGCCAGCAGCTTGACTAGCGGGGATCATGAGCAGTTCTTC
>-|TRBD1|TRBJ2-3|TRBV18
CASSPLQGAMTDTQYF
TGTGCCAGCTCACCCTTACAGGGGGCGATGACAGATACGCAGTATTTT
>-|-|TRBJ2-7|TRBV14
CASSQEAGRSYEQYF
TGTGCCAGCAGCCAAGAGGCAGGGCGTTCCTACGAGCAGTACTTC
>few|-|TRBJ2-7|TRBV7-2
CASSSSRGPHEQYF
TGTGCCAGCAGCTCCTCTCGAGGTCCCCACGAGCAGTACTTC
>many|TRBD2|TRBJ2-1|TRBV6-2/TRBV6-3
CASSYGLDYNEQFF
TGTGCCAGCAGTTACGGACTAGACTACAATGAGCAGTTCTTC
>-|TRBD1|TRBJ2-1|TRBV4-3
CASSQDRAGGPHNEQFF
TGCGCCAGCAGCCAAGATCGCGCAGGGGGCCCCCACAATGAGCAGTTCTTC
>-|TRBD1|TRBJ2-7|TRBV5-1
CASSSDGTGYEQYF
TGCGCCAGCAGCTCAGACGGGACAGGCTACGAGCAGTACTTC
>-|-|TRBJ1-1|TRBV27
CASSLARMNTEAFF
TGTGCCAGCAGTTTGGCCAGAATGAACACTGAAGCTTTCTTT
>-|-|TRBJ2-3|TRBV6-1
CASSDPAVSTDTQYF
TGTGCCAGCAGTGATCCCGCGGTGAGCACAGATACGCAGTATTTT
>few|TRBD2|TRBJ2-5|TRBV4-2
CASSQEGGIALVETQYF
TGTGCCAGCAGCCAAGAGGGGGGGATTGCGCTAGTCGAGACCCAGTACTTC
>-|TRBD2|TRBJ2-1|TRBV9
CASSVGTSGRSYNEQFF
TGTGCCAGCAGCGTCGGGACTAGCGGGAGGTCCTACAATGAGCAGTTCTTC
>-|-|TRBJ2-7|TRBV5-1
CASSFTERSYEQYF
TGCGCCAGCAGCTTCACAGAGAGGTCCTACGAGCAGTACTTC
>many|TRBD1|TRBJ1-1|TRBV5-1
CASSTDPGGTNTEAFF
TGCGCCAGCAGCACCGACCCAGGGGGTACGAACACTGAAGCTTTCTTT
>-|TRBD1|TRBJ1-5|TRBV12-3/TRBV12-4
CASSLTEGAQPQHF
TGTGCCAGCAGTTTAACTGAGGGGGCGCAGCCCCAGCATTTT
>-|TRBD1|TRBJ1-4|TRBV19
CASSMTGEVWEKLFF
TGTGCCAGTAGTATGACAGGGGAGGTCTGGGAAAAACTGTTTTTT
>many|-|TRBJ2-7|TRBV5-4
CASSLDSRGMIYEQYF
TGTGCCAGCAGCTTGGACTCACGCGGGATGATATACGAGCAGTACTTC
>-|-|TRBJ2-5|TRBV7-2
CASSLRPSRTETQYF
TGTGCCAGCAGCCTCAGGCCTAGCCGGACGGAGACCCAGTACTTC
>-|TRBD1|TRBJ2-2|TRBV11-1
CASSPLKGQGSTGELFF
TGTGCCAGCAGCCCCCTTAAAGGACAGGGGAGCACCGGGGAGCTGTTTTTT
>many|TRBD1|TRBJ2-7|TRBV4-1
CASSLSWTGGAIDEQYF
TGCGCCAGCAGCTTAAGTTGGACAGGGGGGGCAATCGACGAGCAGTACTTC
>few|TRBD2|TRBJ2-3|TRBV7-2
CASSLVWLAGGAGTDTQYF
TGTGCCAGCAGCTTAGTATGGCTAGCGGGGGGAGCAGGCACAGATACGCAGTATTTT
>-|-|TRBJ1-5|TRBV20-1
CSAMGLDQPQHF
TGCAGTGCTATGGGCCTCGATCAGCCCCAGCATTTT
>few|-|TRBJ2-1|TRBV12-3/TRBV12-4
CASNQAYNEQFF
TGTGCCAGCAACCAGGCGTACAATGAGCAGTTCTTC
>few|TRBD2|TRBJ2-5|TRBV7-2
CASSLGTSGGQKTQYF
TGTGCCAGCAGCTTAGGGACTAGCGGGGGACAGAAGACCCAGTACTTC
>few|-|TRBJ1-4|TRBV6-5
CASSPAGTSRGVVF
TGTGCCAGCAGCCCCGCCGGGACGTCCAGAGGCGTAGTTTTT
>-|TRBD1|TRBJ2-5|TRBV12-3/TRBV12-4
CASSLFRDRGRETQYF
TGTGCCAGCAGCCTATTCCGGGACAGGGGGCGGGAGACCCAGTACTTC
>few|-|TRBJ2-2|TRBV11-2
CASSFRYIGELFF
TGTGCCAGCAGCTTCCGCTACATCGGGGAGCTGTTTTTT